The clone carrying this T cell receptor (beta chain) turned up a few times. Its antigen is not known. This entry is derived from a study of T cells in localized non-small cell lung cancer. Notes on the study in general: There were a median roughly 61 of the top 100 tumor clones appearing in adjacent lung.

The CDR3 consists of 15 residues. V lost 4 bases to trimming and J lost 1 base, with 16 bases between them. Germline CDR1 reads SQVTM; CDR2 reads ANQGSEA. Only in-frame clones appear in the TCRdb table, and some are missing; sequencing was by immunoSEQ multiplex PCR. The sample carries under 55,000 clones, around 81% recorded once. Material: PBMCs, obtained before any cancer treatment. The rearrangement links TRBV29-1 to TRBJ1-2, with no clear D. The TCR sequence derives from a woman aged 35 to 75 with stage II lung adenocarcinoma. CDR3: CSVGALREYNYGYTF. The CDR3 region has the DNA TGCAGCGTTGGGGCCCTTCGGGAGTATAACTATGGCTACACCTTC.